The 30 T cell receptor beta chains presented below share a single source sample, sequenced in a study of CD8 T cells in Susac syndrome (dated by TCRdb to about 2019). Library preparation used the immunoSEQ multiplex PCR assay. RNA was extracted using the RNeasy kit, and about 0.5 to 1 ug of the RNA was reverse transcribed with random hexamers. Using fastp trimming at Q25 and MiXCR clonotype assembly, TCRdb reanalyzed the public sequencing data and kept in-frame beta chains. CDR3 protein duplicates are merged, each entry listing the most common genes and DNA. Across this sample there are 300,000 to 350,000 distinct CDR3 sequences, with just over 90% seen only once. The top ten clonotypes cover roughly 0.059% of the sample. Sequences were obtained from CD4+ T cells from PBMCs. Receptor source: a human donor with multiple sclerosis.

The chain employs TRBV7-3 and TRBJ2-2; D gene ambiguous. Germline assignment: CDR1 SGHTA and CDR2 FQGTGA. CDR3 length: 13 amino acids. V lost 5 bases and J lost 5, with 9 bases in between. CDR3 sequence (DNA): TGTGCCAGCAGCCAAACGCGGACCGGGGAGCTGTTTTTT. Its translation: CASSQTRTGELFF.

The chain recombines TRBV20-1 with TRBJ2-1; 7 nucleotides agree with TRBD2. This CDR3 is 16 amino acids long. The germline V gene encodes CDR1 DFQATT and CDR2 SNEGSKA (reference sequence). V lost 3 bases to trimming and J lost 0 bases; unmatched junction nucleotides: 8. Here the CDR3 DNA reads TGCAGTGCTAGCCCCCCCCGCGGGAGCTCCTACAATGAGCAGTTCTTC. Translation gives CSASPPRGSSYNEQFF.

This clonotype was detected a few times. The chain combines TRBV12-3 or TRBV12-4 with TRBJ2-7; tentatively, D is TRBD1 or TRBD2 (6 bases each). The CDR3 covers 14 residues. Deletions cut 1 base from V and 0 bases from J, with 7 bases between. This CDR3 reads CASSLEGGSYEQYF. The CDR3 DNA reads as TGTGCCAGCAGTTTAGAGGGGGGCTCCTACGAGCAGTACTTC.

This chain joins TRBV7-3 and TRBJ2-3, with TRBD1 matching 7 bases. Germline loops: CDR1 SGHTA, CDR2 FQGTGA. Trimming at V came to 5 bases and at J to 5 bases, leaving 7 bases not matched to a gene. The CDR3 totals 14 residues. CDR3 in amino acids: CASSPTGPGDTQYF. The CDR3, as DNA: TGTGCCAGCAGCCCGACAGGGCCAGGAGATACGCAGTATTTT. Variable domain in full (rest from reference TRBV7-3 and TRBJ2-3): GAGVSQTPSNKVTEKGKYVELRCDPISGHTALYWYRQSLGQGPEFLIYFQGTGAADDSGLPNDRFFAVRPEGSVSTLKIQRTERGDSAVYLCASSPTGPGDTQYFGPGTRLTVL.

This rearrangement joins TRBV20-1 to TRBJ2-3; 11 bases fit TRBD2. The trim removed 6 bases at V and 2 bases at J, leaving 4 bases unmatched. The CDR3 has 14 residues. Germline-derived CDR1 and CDR2 are DFQATT and SNEGSKA (reference sequence). CDR3 sequence: CSAHSGGATDTQYF. As DNA, the CDR3 is TGCAGTGCACATAGCGGGGGGGCCACAGATACGCAGTATTTT.

This rearrangement joins TRBV9 to TRBJ1-2; tentative D call: TRBD1 (5 bases). Germline CDR1 reads SGDLS; CDR2 reads YYNGEE. The CDR3 spans 16 residues. With 4 bases removed from V and 1 base from J, the gap between germline ends came to 17 bases. The CDR3, as DNA: TGTGCCAGCAGCTCAGGGACCGGGACCCTTAACTATGGCTACACCTTC. Protein product: CASSSGTGTLNYGYTF.

The V and J genes are TRBV9 and TRBJ2-2; TRBD1 or TRBD2 may be the D gene (5 bases each). The CDR3 has 15 amino acids. Per the germline V gene, CDR1 is SGDLS and CDR2 is YYNGEE. Deletions cut 0 bases from V and 3 bases from J, with 9 bases between. Here the CDR3 reads CASSVALGDTGELFF. The CDR3, as DNA: TGTGCCAGCAGCGTAGCTCTGGGGGACACCGGGGAGCTGTTTTTT.

The V gene is TRBV10-3, the J gene TRBJ2-1, with 10 bases that match TRBD2. Germline CDR1 is ENHRY and CDR2 is SYGVKD. Trimming removed 7 bases from V and 5 bases from J; junction bases left unmatched: 5. The CDR3 contains 14 residues. For the CDR3, the DNA is TGTGCCATCACCGCTAGCGGGAGTGACAATGAGCAGTTCTTC. Translation gives CAITASGSDNEQFF.

V gene TRBV6-5 combines with J gene TRBJ1-2; 7 bases are a match to TRBD1. Trimming cost V 0 bases and J 1 base; bases outside gene matches: 8. This CDR3 comprises 17 residues. The germline V gene encodes CDR1 MNHEY and CDR2 SVGAGI. The DNA of the CDR3 is TGTGCCAGCAGTTACTCCAGGACAGGCCCCTTTAACTATGGCTACACCTTC. This translates into CASSYSRTGPFNYGYTF.

The rearrangement joins TRBV7-3 to TRBJ2-1; 9 nucleotides align to TRBD2. Germline CDR1 is SGHTA and CDR2 is FQGTGA. V shed 3 bases and J 4 bases; nucleotides not matched to a gene: 7. The CDR3 is 16 amino acids. CDR3 loop: CASSFRAGGQYNEQFF. The DNA for the CDR3 is TGTGCCAGCAGCTTTCGAGCGGGGGGCCAATACAATGAGCAGTTCTTC.

The chain links TRBV9 to TRBJ2-3; 15 bases match TRBD2. The CDR3 runs to 16 residues. Germline trimming cut 4 bases from V and 5 bases from J; bases unmatched to any gene: 5. The germline CDR1 and CDR2 sequences are SGDLS and YYNGEE. The CDR3 nucleotides read TGTGCCAGCAGCCCGGGACTAGCGGGGGGCATAGATACGCAGTATTTT. This codes for CASSPGLAGGIDTQYF. Complete variable domain (other parts from reference TRBV9 and TRBJ2-3): DSGVTQTPKHLITATGQRVTLRCSPRSGDLSVYWYQQSLDQGLQFLIQYYNGEERAKGNILERFSAQQFPDLHSELNLSSLELGDSALYFCASSPGLAGGIDTQYFGPGTRLTVL.

V and J are TRBV30 and TRBJ1-1; the D gene is possibly TRBD1 (5 bases). This CDR3 comprises 15 residues. Trimming pared 1 base from V and 2 bases from J, leaving 14 bases between. Germline CDR1 reads GTSNPN; CDR2 reads SVGIG (reference sequence). CDR3 residues: CAWSEAQGVNTEAFF. The CDR3 DNA reads TGTGCCTGGAGTGAGGCCCAAGGGGTAAACACTGAAGCTTTCTTT.

The rearrangement uses TRBV20-1 and TRBJ2-3; no firm D call. The V gene's germline CDR1 is DFQATT and CDR2 SNEGSKA (reference sequence). The CDR3 has 12 residues. CDR3 coding DNA: TGCAGCGTAGTCCCCCGAGCAGATACGCAGTATTTT. Translation gives CSVVPRADTQYF.

The CDR3 protein is CASSDGSGVETQYF. CDR3 sequence (DNA): TGTGCCAGCAGTGACGGGTCAGGGGTAGAGACCCAGTACTTC. The chain carries TRBV6-1 and TRBJ2-5; TRBD1 is a possible D gene (6 bases). CDR1 and CDR2 (germline): MNHNS, SASEGT. The V end lost 3 bases, the J end lost 4 bases, and 12 bases lay between the germline ends. The CDR3 contains 14 residues.

The chain is built from TRBV2 and TRBJ2-5; TRBD2 matches at 7 bases. The CDR3 is 14 amino acids. Germline V lookup: CDR1 SNHLY, CDR2 FYNNEI. V trimming: 7 bases; J trimming: 1 base; junction bases outside the gene matches: 6. Here the CDR3 DNA reads TGTGCCAGCACCCCGACTAGCATCCAAGAGACCCAGTACTTC. It yields the protein CASTPTSIQETQYF. The variable domain in full, completed from reference TRBV2 and TRBJ2-5, reads EPEVTQTPSHQVTQMGQEVILRCVPISNHLYFYWYRQILGQKVEFLVSFYNNEISEKSEIFDDQFSVERPDGSNFTLKIRSTKLEDSAMYFCASTPTSIQETQYFGPGTRLLVL.

The chain joins TRBV6-1 to TRBJ1-2, with unresolved D. CDR3 size: 12 residues. Germline CDR1 reads MNHNS; CDR2 reads SASEGT. The germline V and J ends were trimmed by 6 bases and 4 bases, with 9 bases remaining between them. As DNA, the CDR3 is TGTGCCAGCAGCAACAATGCCTATGGCTACACCTTC. It specifies CASSNNAYGYTF.

The chain carries TRBV7-9 and TRBJ1-2, with 11 bases identical to TRBD1. Germline V CDR1 and CDR2: SEHNR, FQNEAQ (reference sequence). The junction had 9 bases not matched to a gene; V was cut back by 3 bases and J by 6 bases. The CDR3 has 16 amino acids. CDR3: CASSFDSRGQGDGYTF. The CDR3 DNA reads TGTGCCAGCAGCTTCGATTCCCGGGGACAGGGGGATGGCTACACCTTC.

The V call is TRBV2, the J call TRBJ1-4; possibly TRBD1 for D (5 bases). The CDR3 is made up of 14 amino acids. Per germline, CDR1 SNHLY and CDR2 FYNNEI. Trimming pared 5 bases from V and 7 bases from J, leaving 14 bases between. This CDR3 reads CASSTAGRGEKLFF. CDR3 DNA: TGTGCCAGCAGTACAGCTGGGAGGGGTGAAAAACTGTTTTTT.

The rearrangement uses TRBV5-1 and TRBJ1-1; no clear D. Germline CDR1 reads SGHRS; CDR2 reads YFSETQ. The CDR3 covers 14 residues. V was trimmed by 6 bases and J by 3 bases, leaving 15 bases between them. CDR3: CASTGPSWDTEAFF. The CDR3 DNA sequence: TGCGCCAGCACCGGACCCTCCTGGGACACTGAAGCTTTCTTT.

The chain links TRBV3-1 to TRBJ1-5; perhaps TRBD1 as D (6 bases). CDR1 and CDR2 from the germline V gene are LGHDT and YNNKEL (reference sequence). The CDR3 has 12 amino acids. Between the trimmed V and J ends, which lost 4 bases and 9 bases, there was a span of 10 bases. The CDR3 sequence: CASSRGGGPQHF. The DNA for the CDR3 is TGTGCCAGCAGCCGAGGGGGGGGGCCCCAGCATTTT.

J is TRBJ2-6 and V is TRBV7-2; D may be TRBD2 (6 bases). This CDR3 has 17 amino acids. Trimming shortened V by 5 bases and J by 2 bases, and 16 bases separated the two germline ends. The germline CDR1 and CDR2 sequences are SGHTA and FQGNSA. The CDR3 here is CASSPQEGKAGANVLTF. CDR3 nucleotide sequence: TGTGCCAGCAGCCCCCAGGAGGGAAAAGCTGGGGCCAACGTCCTGACTTTC.

The chain carries TRBV29-1 and TRBJ2-7, with 11 bases identical to TRBD2. J lost 2 bases, V lost 7 bases, and 4 bases had no gene match. CDR1 is SQVTM and CDR2 is ANQGSEA in the germline V gene. There are 13 residues in the CDR3. CDR3 sequence (DNA): TGCAGCGCCGCACTAGCGGGAGCCTACGAGCAGTACTTC. Residues: CSAALAGAYEQYF.

This clonotype appeared once. The chain links TRBV29-1 to TRBJ1-1; 8 nucleotides match TRBD1. J gave up 0 bases and V 6 bases, and 6 bases lay outside the gene matches. From germline, CDR1 is SQVTM and CDR2 ANQGSEA. This CDR3 is built from 14 residues. The CDR3 is CSVQETGVNTEAFF. In DNA, the CDR3 is TGCAGCGTGCAAGAGACAGGGGTGAACACTGAAGCTTTCTTT.

The chain employs TRBV27 and TRBJ1-5, with TRBD1 matching over 7 bases. This CDR3 is 15 amino acids long. Germline CDR1 MNHEY, CDR2 SMNVEV (reference sequence). V trimming: 5 bases; J trimming: 5 bases; junction bases outside the gene matches: 9. The CDR3 DNA is TGTGCCAGCAGTCCAGATAACACAGGGGATCAGCCCCAGCATTTT. Translating gives CASSPDNTGDQPQHF.

This rearrangement joins TRBV23-1 to TRBJ2-5, with D possibly matching TRBD1 (5 bases). TRBV23-1 is an ORF; its function is uncertain. V gave up 5 bases and J gave up 1 base, with 14 bases separating them. The CDR3 has 15 residues. The CDR3 spells CASSKARACQETQYF. The DNA for the CDR3 is TGCGCCAGCAGTAAAGCCAGGGCTTGCCAAGAGACCCAGTACTTC.

The V gene is TRBV7-2, the J gene TRBJ1-1; D unclear. Per germline, CDR1 SGHTA and CDR2 FQGNSA. CDR3 length: 13 amino acids. Between the trimmed V and J ends, which lost 10 bases and 1 base, there was a span of 13 bases. The DNA of the CDR3 is TGTGCCACCCTAAGCCAGTGGAACACTGAAGCTTTCTTT. It translates to CATLSQWNTEAFF.

The chain carries TRBV27 and TRBJ2-7; 8 bases align to TRBD1. The CDR3 totals 15 residues. Trimming took 6 bases from V and 3 from J; bases not matched to a gene: 10. CDR1 and CDR2 (germline): MNHEY, SMNVEV (reference sequence). The CDR3 protein is CASRSFHRGNYEQYF. In DNA, the CDR3 is TGTGCCAGCAGGAGTTTCCACAGGGGGAACTACGAGCAGTACTTC.

The chain is built from TRBV15 and TRBJ1-5, with unresolved D. The CDR3 totals 16 residues. V was cut by 8 bases and J by 7 bases, with 24 bases left in between. Germline loops: CDR1 LNHNV, CDR2 YYDKDF (reference sequence). The CDR3 DNA sequence: TGTGCCACCCGTAACCCCACCGGCTCGGCGGGGCAGCCCCAGCATTTT. Its translation: CATRNPTGSAGQPQHF.

J is TRBJ1-6 and V is TRBV30; D remains unclear. Trimming pared 5 bases from V and 10 bases from J, leaving 18 bases between. Germline V gene data show CDR1 as GTSNPN and CDR2 as SVGIG (reference sequence). This CDR3 spans 14 amino acids. The CDR3 spells CAWLRGSDGSPLHF. In DNA form, the CDR3 reads TGTGCCTGGCTCCGTGGGAGCGACGGCTCACCCCTCCACTTT. Together with reference TRBV30 and TRBJ1-6, the CDR3 gives the full variable domain: SQTIHQWPATLVQPVGSPLSLECTVEGTSNPNLYWYRQAAGRGLQLLFYSVGIGQISSEVPQNLSASRPQDRQFILSSKKLLLSDSGFYLCAWLRGSDGSPLHFGNGTRLTVT.

The chain combines TRBV19 with TRBJ1-5; D may be TRBD1 (5 bases). Germline V gene data show CDR1 as LNHDA and CDR2 as SQIVND (reference sequence). Trimming took 2 bases from V and 4 from J, leaving 12 bases between them. CDR3 length equals 15 residues. The CDR3 spells CASSIQGMGNQPQHF. The DNA of the CDR3 is TGTGCCAGTAGTATACAGGGAATGGGAAATCAGCCCCAGCATTTT.